These 10 T cell receptor beta chains were all obtained from the same sample, sequenced in a study of blood T cell repertoires in COVID-19. The table came from immunoSEQ multiplex PCR; TCRdb's copy has only in-frame clones and leaves some out. The sample comprises some 200,000 clones, roughly nine tenths of which are singletons, and more than 0.7% rests with the top ten. Sequenced sample: peripheral blood. Receptors originate from a woman in her sixties or seventies with acute or convalescent COVID-19.

J is TRBJ1-1 and V is TRBV6-6; D is uncertain. The CDR3 runs to 13 residues. Germline assignment: CDR1 MNHNY and CDR2 SVGAGI (reference sequence). Trimming left V 2 bases short and J 1 base short, with 5 bases between. Written as DNA, the CDR3 is TGTGCCAGCAGTTACAACGGGAACACTGAAGCTTTCTTT. As protein: CASSYNGNTEAFF.

The chain couples TRBV6-6 to TRBJ1-2; maybe TRBD1 (5 bases). V was clipped by 5 bases and J by 7 bases, with 20 bases between them. This CDR3 is 15 amino acids long. Germline V gene lookup returns CDR1 MNHNY and CDR2 SVGAGI (reference sequence). The CDR3: CASSRLIPTGAGYTF. The CDR3 DNA sequence: TGTGCCAGCAGTCGGCTTATCCCAACAGGAGCTGGCTACACCTTC.

The chain combines TRBV7-2 with TRBJ1-4; possible D gene TRBD1, 6 bases. V lost 2 bases, J lost 5 bases, and 18 bases lay in between. The CDR3 is 17 residues long. Germline CDR1 and CDR2: SGHTA and FQGNSA. The DNA for the CDR3 is TGTGCCAGCAGCTTATTTAGGGGGAGGGCAGGGAATGAAAAACTGTTTTTT. Translated: CASSLFRGRAGNEKLFF.

This CDR3 reads CASSPQGANYEQYF. The CDR3 DNA sequence: TGTGCCAGCTCACCGCAGGGGGCCAACTACGAGCAGTACTTC. The genes are TRBV18 and TRBJ2-7; 8 nucleotides align to TRBD1. The CDR3 sequence is 14 residues long. V gave up 3 bases and J gave up 3 bases; unmatched junction bases: 4. Germline V gene sequence: CDR1 KGHSH, CDR2 LQKENI.

The V and J genes are TRBV5-6 and TRBJ2-1, with 8 bases that match TRBD2. The CDR3 is made up of 15 amino acids. Germline CDR1 SGHDT, CDR2 YYEEEE. V was clipped by 2 bases and J by 7 bases; unmatched bases: 8. CDR3 amino acids: CASSFESGGLNEQFF. Here the CDR3 DNA reads TGTGCCAGCAGCTTTGAAAGCGGGGGCTTGAATGAGCAGTTCTTC. Filled out from reference TRBV5-6 and TRBJ2-1, the complete variable domain reads DAGVTQSPTHLIKTRGQQVTLRCSPKSGHDTVSWYQQALGQGPQFIFQYYEEEERQRGNFPDRFSGHQFPNYSSELNVNALLLGDSALYLCASSFESGGLNEQFFGPGTRLTVL.

The genes are TRBV5-1 and TRBJ1-3; D is unclear. This CDR3 is 17 amino acids long. V was pared by 0 bases and J by 1 base, with 14 bases between. Germline V gene sequence: CDR1 SGHRS, CDR2 YFSETQ. The DNA for the CDR3 is TGCGCCAGCAGCTTGGAGGGAGGCCCTACTTCTGGAAACACCATATATTTT. Amino acids: CASSLEGGPTSGNTIYF.

This chain joins TRBV11-2 and TRBJ1-1; 7 positions match TRBD1. The germline V gene encodes CDR1 SGHAT and CDR2 FQNNGV. V was clipped by 3 bases and J by 3 bases; unmatched bases: 4. This CDR3 comprises 14 residues. The CDR3 bases are TGTGCCAGCAGCTTCACAGGGGCCTACACTGAAGCTTTCTTT. This gives the protein CASSFTGAYTEAFF.

V and J are TRBV5-1 and TRBJ1-4, with D possibly TRBD1 on 6 matching bases. V was cut by 5 bases and J by 8 bases, with 13 bases left in between. CDR1 is SGHRS and CDR2 is YFSETQ in the germline V gene. CDR3 length equals 13 residues. CDR3 region: CASRGGDREKLFF. As DNA, the CDR3 is TGCGCCAGCAGAGGGGGAGATCGGGAAAAACTGTTTTTT.

The rearrangement joins TRBV25-1 to TRBJ2-7, with TRBD2 identical over 10 bases. With V trimmed by 7 bases and J by 1 base, 4 bases remained unmatched. The CDR3 length is 14 residues. The germline V gene has CDR1 MGHDK and CDR2 SYGVNS. CDR3 sequence reads: CASTGLAESYEQYF. CDR3 nucleotide sequence: TGTGCCAGCACCGGACTAGCGGAATCCTACGAGCAGTACTTC.

V and J are TRBV9 and TRBJ2-5, with TRBD2 matching over 10 bases. The trim removed 4 bases at V and 4 bases at J, leaving 7 bases unmatched. Germline V CDR1 and CDR2: SGDLS, YYNGEE. This CDR3 region has 15 residues. CDR3 bases: TGTGCCAGCAGCCCTAGCGGGAGCTCTGGAGAGACCCAGTACTTC. Its protein product is CASSPSGSSGETQYF.